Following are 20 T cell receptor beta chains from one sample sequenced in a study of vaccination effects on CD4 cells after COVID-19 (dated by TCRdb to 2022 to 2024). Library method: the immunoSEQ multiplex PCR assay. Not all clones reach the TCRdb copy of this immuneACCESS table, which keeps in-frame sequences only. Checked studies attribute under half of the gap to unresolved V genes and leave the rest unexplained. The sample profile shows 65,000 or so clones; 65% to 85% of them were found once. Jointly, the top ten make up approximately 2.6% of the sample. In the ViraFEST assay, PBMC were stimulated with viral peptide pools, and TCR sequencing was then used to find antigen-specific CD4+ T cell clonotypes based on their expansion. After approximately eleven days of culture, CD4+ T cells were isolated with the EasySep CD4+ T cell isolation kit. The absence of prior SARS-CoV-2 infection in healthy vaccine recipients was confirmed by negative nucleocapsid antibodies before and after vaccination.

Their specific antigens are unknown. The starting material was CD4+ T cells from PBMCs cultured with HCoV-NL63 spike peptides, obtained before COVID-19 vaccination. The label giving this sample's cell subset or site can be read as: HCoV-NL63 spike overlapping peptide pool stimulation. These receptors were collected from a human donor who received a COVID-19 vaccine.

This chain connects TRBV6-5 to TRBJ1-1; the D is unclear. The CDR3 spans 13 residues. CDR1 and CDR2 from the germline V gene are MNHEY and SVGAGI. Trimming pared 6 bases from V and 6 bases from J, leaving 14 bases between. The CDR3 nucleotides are TGTGCCAGCAGCCCAATCGGTCCACCTGAAGCTTTCTTT. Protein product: CASSPIGPPEAFF.

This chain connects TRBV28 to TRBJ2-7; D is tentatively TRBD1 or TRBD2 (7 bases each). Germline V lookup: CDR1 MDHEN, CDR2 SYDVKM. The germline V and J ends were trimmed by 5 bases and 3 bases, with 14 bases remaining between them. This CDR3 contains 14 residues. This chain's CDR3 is CASSAGDRFYEQYV. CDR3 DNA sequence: TGTGCCAGCAGTGCGGGGGACAGATTCTACGAGCAGTACGTC.

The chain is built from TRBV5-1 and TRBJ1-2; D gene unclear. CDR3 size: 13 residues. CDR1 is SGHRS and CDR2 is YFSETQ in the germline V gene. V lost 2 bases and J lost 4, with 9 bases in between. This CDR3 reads CASSFSLIYGYTF. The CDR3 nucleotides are TGCGCCAGCAGCTTTAGCCTGATCTATGGCTACACCTTC.

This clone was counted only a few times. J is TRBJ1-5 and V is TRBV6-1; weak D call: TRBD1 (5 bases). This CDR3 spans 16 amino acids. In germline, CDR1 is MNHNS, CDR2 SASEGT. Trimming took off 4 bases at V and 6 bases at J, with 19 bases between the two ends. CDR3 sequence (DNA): TGTGCCAGCAGTGCGGGACGCAGGGATGGCAGTCAGCCCCAGCATTTT. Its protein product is CASSAGRRDGSQPQHF.

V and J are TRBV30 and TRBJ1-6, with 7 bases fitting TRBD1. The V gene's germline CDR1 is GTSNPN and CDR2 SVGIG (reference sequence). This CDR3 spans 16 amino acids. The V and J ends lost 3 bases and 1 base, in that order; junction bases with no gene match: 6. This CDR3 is CAWRGTVHSYNSPLHF. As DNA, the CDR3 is TGTGCCTGGAGGGGGACAGTCCATTCCTATAATTCACCCCTCCACTTT.

CDR3 in amino acids: CASSQGVTYEQYV. Here the CDR3 DNA reads TGTGCCAGCTCACAGGGAGTCACCTACGAGCAGTACGTC. The chain is built from TRBV18 and TRBJ2-7, with a tentative D call TRBD2 (5 bases). The CDR3 length is 13 residues. Germline V gene data show CDR1 as KGHSH and CDR2 as LQKENI. V shed 4 bases and J shed 2 bases, with 9 bases lying between them.

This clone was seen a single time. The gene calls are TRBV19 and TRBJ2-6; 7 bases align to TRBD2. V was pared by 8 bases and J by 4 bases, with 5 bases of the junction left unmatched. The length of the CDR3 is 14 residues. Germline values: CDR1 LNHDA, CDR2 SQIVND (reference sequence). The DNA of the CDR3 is TGTGCCAGTGCCGCGGGAGCCGGGGCCAACGTCCTGACTTTC. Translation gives CASAAGAGANVLTF.

The CDR3 DNA reads TGCGCCAGCAGTGAGGGACACATCTACGAGCAGTACGTC. As protein: CASSEGHIYEQYV. The rearrangement links TRBV10-2 to TRBJ2-7, with TRBD1 as a possible D gene (5 bases). V was trimmed by 2 bases and J by 3 bases, leaving 8 bases between them. The CDR3 is 13 residues long. The germline V gene encodes CDR1 WSHSY and CDR2 SAAADI.

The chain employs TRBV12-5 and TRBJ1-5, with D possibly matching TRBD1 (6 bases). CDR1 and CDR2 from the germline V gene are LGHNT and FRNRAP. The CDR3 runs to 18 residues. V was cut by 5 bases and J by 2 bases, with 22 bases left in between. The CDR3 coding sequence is TGTGCTAGTGGTCTCGTCCCGGGACAAACAATAGGCAATCAGCCCCAGCATTTT. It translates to CASGLVPGQTIGNQPQHF.

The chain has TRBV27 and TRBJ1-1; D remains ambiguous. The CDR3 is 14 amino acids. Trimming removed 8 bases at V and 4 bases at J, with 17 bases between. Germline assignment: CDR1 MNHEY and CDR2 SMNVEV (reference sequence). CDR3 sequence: CASLSNMPGTEAFF. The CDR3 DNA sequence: TGTGCCAGCCTTTCAAACATGCCGGGCACTGAAGCTTTCTTT.

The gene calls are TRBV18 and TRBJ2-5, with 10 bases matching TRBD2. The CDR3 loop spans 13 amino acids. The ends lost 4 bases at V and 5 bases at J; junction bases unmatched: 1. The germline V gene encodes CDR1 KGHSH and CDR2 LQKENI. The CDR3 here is CASSQTSGETQYF. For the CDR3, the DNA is TGTGCCAGCTCACAGACTAGCGGGGAGACCCAGTACTTC.

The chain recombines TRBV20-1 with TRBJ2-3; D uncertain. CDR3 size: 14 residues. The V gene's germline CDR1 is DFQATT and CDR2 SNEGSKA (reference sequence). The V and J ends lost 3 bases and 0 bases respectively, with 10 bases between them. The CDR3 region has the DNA TGCAGTGCTAGTAGTACCATAAGCACAGATACGCAGTATTTT. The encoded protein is CSASSTISTDTQYF.

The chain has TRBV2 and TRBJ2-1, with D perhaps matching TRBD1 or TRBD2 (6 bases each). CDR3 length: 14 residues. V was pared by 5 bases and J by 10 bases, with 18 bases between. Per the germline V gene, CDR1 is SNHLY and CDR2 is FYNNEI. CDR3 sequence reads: CASSKPAGGAEQFF. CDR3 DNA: TGTGCCAGCAGTAAGCCGGCCGGGGGCGCCGAGCAGTTCTTC.

The CDR3 nucleotides read TGTGCCAGCAGGGAGGGGGGACAGGGGCCTTACGAGCAGTACGTC. This codes for CASREGGQGPYEQYV. The genes are TRBV28 and TRBJ2-7; 10 bases are a match to TRBD1. V shed 6 bases and J 4 bases; nucleotides not matched to a gene: 9. The CDR3 has 15 residues. In germline, CDR1 is MDHEN, CDR2 SYDVKM.

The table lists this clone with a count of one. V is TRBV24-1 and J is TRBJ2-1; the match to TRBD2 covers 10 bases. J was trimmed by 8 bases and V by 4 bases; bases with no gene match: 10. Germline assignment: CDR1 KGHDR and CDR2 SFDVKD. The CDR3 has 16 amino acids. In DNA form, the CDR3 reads TGTGCCACCAGTGACTACAGCGGGGGGGCCTTCGATGAGCAGTTCTTC. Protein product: CATSDYSGGAFDEQFF.

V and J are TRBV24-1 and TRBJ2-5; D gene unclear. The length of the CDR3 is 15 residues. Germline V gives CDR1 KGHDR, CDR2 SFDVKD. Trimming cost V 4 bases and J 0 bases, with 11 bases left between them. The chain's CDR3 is CATSEKTPYQETQYF. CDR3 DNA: TGTGCCACCAGTGAGAAGACACCGTACCAAGAGACCCAGTACTTC.

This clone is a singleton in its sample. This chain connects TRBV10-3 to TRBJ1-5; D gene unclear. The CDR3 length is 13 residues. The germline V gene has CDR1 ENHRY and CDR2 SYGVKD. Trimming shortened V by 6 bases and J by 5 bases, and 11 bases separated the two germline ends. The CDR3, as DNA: TGTGCCATCAGCGAACAACCCGATCAGCCCCAGCATTTT. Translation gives CAISEQPDQPQHF.

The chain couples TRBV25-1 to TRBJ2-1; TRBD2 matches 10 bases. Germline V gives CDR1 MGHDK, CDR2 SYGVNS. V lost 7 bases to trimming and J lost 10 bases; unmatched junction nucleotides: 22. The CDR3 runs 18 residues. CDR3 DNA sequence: TGTGCCAGCAAAGCGGGGGGGGCCCTGAGGTCCGGGCGGTCGGAGCAGTTCTTC. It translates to CASKAGGALRSGRSEQFF.

The CDR3 nucleotides are TGTGCCAGCAGGCAGGGGGGGCGGGAGACCCAGTACTTC. Its protein product is CASRQGGRETQYF. The chain combines TRBV12-3 or TRBV12-4 with TRBJ2-5; D may correspond to TRBD1 or TRBD2 (7 bases each). This CDR3 is 13 amino acids long. The V and J ends lost 6 bases and 5 bases respectively, with 13 bases between them.

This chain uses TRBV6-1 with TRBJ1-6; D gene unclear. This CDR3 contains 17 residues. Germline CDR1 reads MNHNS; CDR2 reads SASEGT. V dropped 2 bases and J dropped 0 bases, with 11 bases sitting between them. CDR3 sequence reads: CASSEYRLSSYNSPLHF. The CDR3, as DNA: TGTGCCAGCAGTGAATACCGCCTGAGCTCCTATAATTCACCCCTCCACTTT.